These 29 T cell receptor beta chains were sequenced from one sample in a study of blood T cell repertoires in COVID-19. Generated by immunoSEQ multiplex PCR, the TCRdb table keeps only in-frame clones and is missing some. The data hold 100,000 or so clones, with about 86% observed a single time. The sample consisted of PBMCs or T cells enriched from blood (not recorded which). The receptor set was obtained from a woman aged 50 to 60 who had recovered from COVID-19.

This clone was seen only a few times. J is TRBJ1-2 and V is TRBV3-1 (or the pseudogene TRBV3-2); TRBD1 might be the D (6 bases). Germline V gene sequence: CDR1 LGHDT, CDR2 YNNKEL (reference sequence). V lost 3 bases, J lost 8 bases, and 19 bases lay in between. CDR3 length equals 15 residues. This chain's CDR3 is CASSQAAGAGWGYTF. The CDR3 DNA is TGTGCCAGCAGCCAGGCCGCAGGGGCGGGTTGGGGCTACACCTTC.

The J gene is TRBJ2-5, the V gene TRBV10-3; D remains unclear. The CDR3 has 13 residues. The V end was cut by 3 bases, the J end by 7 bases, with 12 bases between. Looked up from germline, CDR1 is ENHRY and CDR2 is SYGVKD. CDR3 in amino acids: CAISDDVPGTQYF. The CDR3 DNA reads TGTGCCATCAGTGACGATGTTCCCGGGACCCAGTACTTC.

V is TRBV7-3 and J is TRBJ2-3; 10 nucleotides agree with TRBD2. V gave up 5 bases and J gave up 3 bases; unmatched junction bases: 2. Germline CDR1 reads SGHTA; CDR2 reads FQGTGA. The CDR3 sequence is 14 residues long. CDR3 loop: CASSLSGGTDTQYF. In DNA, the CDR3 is TGTGCCAGCAGCCTTAGCGGGGGGACAGATACGCAGTATTTT.

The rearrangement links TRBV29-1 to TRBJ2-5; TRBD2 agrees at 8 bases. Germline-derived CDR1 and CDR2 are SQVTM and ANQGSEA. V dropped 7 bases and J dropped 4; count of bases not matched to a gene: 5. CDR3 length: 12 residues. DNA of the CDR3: TGCAGCGCACACCGGGGGGGAGAGACCCAGTACTTC. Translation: CSAHRGGETQYF.

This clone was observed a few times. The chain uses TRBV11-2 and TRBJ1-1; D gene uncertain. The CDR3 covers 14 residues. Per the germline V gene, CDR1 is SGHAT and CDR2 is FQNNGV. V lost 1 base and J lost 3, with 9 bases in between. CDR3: CASSLGDGYTEAFF. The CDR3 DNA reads TGTGCCAGCAGCTTAGGCGACGGGTACACTGAAGCTTTCTTT.

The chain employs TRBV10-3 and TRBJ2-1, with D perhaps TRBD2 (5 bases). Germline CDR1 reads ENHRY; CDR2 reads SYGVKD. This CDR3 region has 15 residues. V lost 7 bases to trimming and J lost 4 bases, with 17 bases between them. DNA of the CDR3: TGTGCCATCACCCGGGGAACAGAAGCTTACAATGAGCAGTTCTTC. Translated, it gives CAITRGTEAYNEQFF.

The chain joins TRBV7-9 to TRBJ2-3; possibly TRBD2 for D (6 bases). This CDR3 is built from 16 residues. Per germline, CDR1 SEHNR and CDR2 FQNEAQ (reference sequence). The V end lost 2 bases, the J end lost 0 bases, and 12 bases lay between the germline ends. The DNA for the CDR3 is TGTGCCAGCAGCTTAAGTCTAGCGCCCAGCACAGATACGCAGTATTTT. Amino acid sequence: CASSLSLAPSTDTQYF.

The CDR3 DNA reads as TGTGCCAGCAGTGAGACAGGGGCGGCCCCCTACGAGCAGTACTTC. Residues: CASSETGAAPYEQYF. V is TRBV28 and J is TRBJ2-7, with TRBD1 matching 8 bases. CDR3 size: 15 residues. V shed 5 bases and J 2 bases; nucleotides not matched to a gene: 8. CDR1 and CDR2 from the germline V gene are MDHEN and SYDVKM.

For the CDR3, the DNA is TGTGCCAGCAGCTCCTCCTATCGACTAGCGGATTCCTACGAGCAGTACTTC. Amino acids: CASSSSYRLADSYEQYF. The rearrangement joins TRBV5-6 to TRBJ2-7; 9 bases fit TRBD2. Germline V CDR1 and CDR2: SGHDT, YYEEEE. With V trimmed by 3 bases and J by 1 base, 11 bases remained unmatched. This CDR3 region has 17 residues.

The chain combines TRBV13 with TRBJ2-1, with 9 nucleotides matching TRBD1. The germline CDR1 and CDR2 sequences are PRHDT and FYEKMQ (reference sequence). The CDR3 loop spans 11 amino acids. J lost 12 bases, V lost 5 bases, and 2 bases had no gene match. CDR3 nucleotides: TGTGCCAGCAGCCACAGGGGGCGGCAGTTCTTC. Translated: CASSHRGRQFF.

Written as DNA, the CDR3 is TGCGCCAGCAGCTTCCCTTCGGACACCGGGGAGCTGTTTTTT. Residues: CASSFPSDTGELFF. The genes are TRBV5-1 and TRBJ2-2; the D is unclear. This CDR3 is 14 amino acids long. Germline V lookup: CDR1 SGHRS, CDR2 YFSETQ. Trimming took off 2 bases at V and 3 bases at J, with 8 bases between the two ends.

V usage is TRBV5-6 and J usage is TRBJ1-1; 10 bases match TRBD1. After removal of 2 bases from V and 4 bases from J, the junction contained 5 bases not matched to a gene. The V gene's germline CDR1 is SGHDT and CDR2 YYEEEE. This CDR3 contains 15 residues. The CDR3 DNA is TGTGCCAGCAGCTTCGGGACAGGGGTTTCCACTGAAGCTTTCTTT. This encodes CASSFGTGVSTEAFF.

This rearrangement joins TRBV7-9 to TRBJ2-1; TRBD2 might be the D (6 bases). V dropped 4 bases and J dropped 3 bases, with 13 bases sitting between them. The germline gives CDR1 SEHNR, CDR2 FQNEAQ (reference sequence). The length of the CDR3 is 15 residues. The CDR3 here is CASSSAGLDYNEQFF. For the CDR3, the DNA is TGTGCCAGCAGCTCGGCGGGACTGGACTACAATGAGCAGTTCTTC.

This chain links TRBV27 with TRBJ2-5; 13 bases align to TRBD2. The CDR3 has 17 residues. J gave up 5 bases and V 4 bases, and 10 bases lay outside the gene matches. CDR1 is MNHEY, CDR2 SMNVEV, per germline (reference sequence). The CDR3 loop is CASSSRGLAGFSETQYF. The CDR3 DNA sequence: TGTGCCAGCAGTTCCCGGGGACTAGCGGGGTTTTCGGAGACCCAGTACTTC.

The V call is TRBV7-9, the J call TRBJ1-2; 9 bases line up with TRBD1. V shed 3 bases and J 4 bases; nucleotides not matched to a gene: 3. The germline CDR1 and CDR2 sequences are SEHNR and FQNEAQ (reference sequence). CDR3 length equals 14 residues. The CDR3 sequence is CASSLGQGSYGYTF. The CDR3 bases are TGTGCCAGCAGCTTGGGACAGGGTAGCTATGGCTACACCTTC.

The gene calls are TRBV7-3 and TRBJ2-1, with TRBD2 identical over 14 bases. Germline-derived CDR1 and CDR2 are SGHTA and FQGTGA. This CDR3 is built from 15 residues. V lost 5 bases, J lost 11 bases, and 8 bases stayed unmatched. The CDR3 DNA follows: TGTGCCAGCAGCCCGAGACTAGCGGGAGGGGATAAGCAGTTCTTC. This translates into CASSPRLAGGDKQFF.

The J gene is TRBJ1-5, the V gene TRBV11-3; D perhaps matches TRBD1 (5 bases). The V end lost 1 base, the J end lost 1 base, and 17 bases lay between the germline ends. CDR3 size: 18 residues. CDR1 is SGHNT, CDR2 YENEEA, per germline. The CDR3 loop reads CASSLGAGILSSNQPQHF. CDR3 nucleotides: TGTGCCAGCAGCTTAGGGGCAGGGATACTGAGCAGCAATCAGCCCCAGCATTTT.

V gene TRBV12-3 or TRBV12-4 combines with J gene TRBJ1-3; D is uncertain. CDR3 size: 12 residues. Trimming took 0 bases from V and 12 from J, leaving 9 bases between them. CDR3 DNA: TGTGCCAGCAGTTTAGCGGCTAGCGGCATATATTTT. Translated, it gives CASSLAASGIYF.

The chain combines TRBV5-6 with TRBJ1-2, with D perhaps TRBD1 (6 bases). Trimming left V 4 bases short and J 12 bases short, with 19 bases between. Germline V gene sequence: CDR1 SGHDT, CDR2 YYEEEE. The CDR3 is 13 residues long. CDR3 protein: CASSQSDGPGDTF. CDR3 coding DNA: TGTGCCAGCAGCCAATCGGACGGTCCAGGGGACACCTTC.

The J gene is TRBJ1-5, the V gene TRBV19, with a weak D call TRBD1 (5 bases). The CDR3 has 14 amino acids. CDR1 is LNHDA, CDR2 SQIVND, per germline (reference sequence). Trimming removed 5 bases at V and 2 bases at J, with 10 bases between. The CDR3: CASSRGIGNQPQHF. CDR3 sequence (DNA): TGTGCCAGTAGTCGGGGGATAGGCAATCAGCCCCAGCATTTT.

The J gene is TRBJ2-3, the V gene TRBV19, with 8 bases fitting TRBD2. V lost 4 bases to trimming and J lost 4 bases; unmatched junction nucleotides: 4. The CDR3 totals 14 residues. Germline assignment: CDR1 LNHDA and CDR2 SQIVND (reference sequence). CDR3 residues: CASSTGLVADTQYF. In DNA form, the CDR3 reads TGTGCCAGTAGTACGGGACTAGTTGCAGATACGCAGTATTTT. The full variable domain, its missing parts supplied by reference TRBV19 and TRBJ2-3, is DGGITQSPKYLFRKEGQNVTLSCEQNLNHDAMYWYRQDPGQGLRLIYYSQIVNDFQKGDIAEGYSVSREKKESFPLTVTSAQKNPTAFYLCASSTGLVADTQYFGPGTRLTVL.

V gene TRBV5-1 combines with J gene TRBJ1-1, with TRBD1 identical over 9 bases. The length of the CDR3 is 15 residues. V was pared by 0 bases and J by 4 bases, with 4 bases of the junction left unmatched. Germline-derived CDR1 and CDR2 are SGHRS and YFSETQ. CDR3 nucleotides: TGCGCCAGCAGCTTGGCGGGACAGGGTATCACTGAAGCTTTCTTT. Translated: CASSLAGQGITEAFF.

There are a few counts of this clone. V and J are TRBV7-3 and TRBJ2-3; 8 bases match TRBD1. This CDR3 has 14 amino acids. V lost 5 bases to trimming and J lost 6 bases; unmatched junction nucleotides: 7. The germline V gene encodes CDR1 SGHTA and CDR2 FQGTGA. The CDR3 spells CASSPRDRLDTQYF. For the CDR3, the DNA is TGTGCCAGCAGCCCGAGGGACAGGCTGGATACGCAGTATTTT.

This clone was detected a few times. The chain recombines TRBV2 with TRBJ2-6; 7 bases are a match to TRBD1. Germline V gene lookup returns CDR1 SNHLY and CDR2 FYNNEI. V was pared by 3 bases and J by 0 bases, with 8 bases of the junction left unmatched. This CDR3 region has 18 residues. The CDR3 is CASSDMGRGISGANVLTF. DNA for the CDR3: TGTGCCAGCAGTGATATGGGCAGGGGGATCTCTGGGGCCAACGTCCTGACTTTC. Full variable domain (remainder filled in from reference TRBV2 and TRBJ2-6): EPEVTQTPSHQVTQMGQEVILRCVPISNHLYFYWYRQILGQKVEFLVSFYNNEISEKSEIFDDQFSVERPDGSNFTLKIRSTKLEDSAMYFCASSDMGRGISGANVLTFGAGSRLTVL.

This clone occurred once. The CDR3 DNA sequence: TGTGCCAGCAGCAAAGTTGAGGGGGTGGGGCACTATGGCTACACCTTC. It is translated as CASSKVEGVGHYGYTF. The chain is built from TRBV21-1 and TRBJ1-2; whether TRBD1, the table's D call, matches the DNA was not checked. TRBV21-1 is a pseudogene segment. This CDR3 region has 16 residues.

The CDR3 DNA reads as TGTGCCAGCAGCAAACACCCGGGCTCTGGGGCCAACGTCCTGACTTTC. Protein sequence: CASSKHPGSGANVLTF. The chain employs TRBV21-1 and TRBJ2-6; TRBD2, the table's D call, lacks a check against the DNA. TRBV21-1 is recorded as a pseudogene. The CDR3 totals 16 residues.

This chain's CDR3 is CASSERGGNPYNEKLFF. The CDR3 DNA reads TGTGCCAGCAGCGAGCGGGGGGGCAACCCCTATAATGAAAAACTGTTTTTT. The chain employs TRBV9 and TRBJ1-4; TRBD1 is a possible D gene (6 bases). CDR1 SGDLS and CDR2 YYNGEE come from the germline V gene. The CDR3 is 17 amino acids. Trimming stripped 3 bases from V and 4 bases from J, with 19 bases between.

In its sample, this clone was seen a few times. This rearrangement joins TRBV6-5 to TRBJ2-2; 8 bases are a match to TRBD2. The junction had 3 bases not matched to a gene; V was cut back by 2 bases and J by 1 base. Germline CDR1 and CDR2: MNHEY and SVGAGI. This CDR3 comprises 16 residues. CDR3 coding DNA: TGTGCCAGCAGTTACGGGAGCGGGGGGAACACCGGGGAGCTGTTTTTT. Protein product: CASSYGSGGNTGELFF.

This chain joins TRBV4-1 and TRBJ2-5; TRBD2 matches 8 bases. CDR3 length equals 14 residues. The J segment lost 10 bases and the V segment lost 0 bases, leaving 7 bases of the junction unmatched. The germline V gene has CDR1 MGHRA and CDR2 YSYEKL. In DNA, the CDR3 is TGCGCCAGCAGCCAAGATATAAGCGGGAGAGTCCAGTACTTC. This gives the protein CASSQDISGRVQYF.